Given below is one T cell receptor (beta chain) in context. The V and J ends lost 2 bases and 6 bases, in that order; junction bases with no gene match: 5. The germline V gene encodes CDR1 SGHNT and CDR2 YENEEA. The CDR3 length is 16 residues. The data were produced by immunoSEQ multiplex PCR, yet TCRdb's version contains in-frame clones alone and is incomplete. The sample holds 90,000 to 120,000 clones, roughly 90% seen once. This sample was included in a study of T cell changes during pregnancy in multiple sclerosis. The gene calls are TRBV11-3 and TRBJ2-3; TRBD2 aligns across 13 bases. Specimen: peripheral blood, collected in the third trimester of pregnancy. This receptor was obtained from a female donor in good health, enrolled as a control in a pregnancy study. This CDR3 reads CASSLTSGGAGDTQYF. CDR3 in DNA: TGTGCCAGCAGCTTAACTAGCGGGGGGGCCGGCGATACGCAGTATTTT.